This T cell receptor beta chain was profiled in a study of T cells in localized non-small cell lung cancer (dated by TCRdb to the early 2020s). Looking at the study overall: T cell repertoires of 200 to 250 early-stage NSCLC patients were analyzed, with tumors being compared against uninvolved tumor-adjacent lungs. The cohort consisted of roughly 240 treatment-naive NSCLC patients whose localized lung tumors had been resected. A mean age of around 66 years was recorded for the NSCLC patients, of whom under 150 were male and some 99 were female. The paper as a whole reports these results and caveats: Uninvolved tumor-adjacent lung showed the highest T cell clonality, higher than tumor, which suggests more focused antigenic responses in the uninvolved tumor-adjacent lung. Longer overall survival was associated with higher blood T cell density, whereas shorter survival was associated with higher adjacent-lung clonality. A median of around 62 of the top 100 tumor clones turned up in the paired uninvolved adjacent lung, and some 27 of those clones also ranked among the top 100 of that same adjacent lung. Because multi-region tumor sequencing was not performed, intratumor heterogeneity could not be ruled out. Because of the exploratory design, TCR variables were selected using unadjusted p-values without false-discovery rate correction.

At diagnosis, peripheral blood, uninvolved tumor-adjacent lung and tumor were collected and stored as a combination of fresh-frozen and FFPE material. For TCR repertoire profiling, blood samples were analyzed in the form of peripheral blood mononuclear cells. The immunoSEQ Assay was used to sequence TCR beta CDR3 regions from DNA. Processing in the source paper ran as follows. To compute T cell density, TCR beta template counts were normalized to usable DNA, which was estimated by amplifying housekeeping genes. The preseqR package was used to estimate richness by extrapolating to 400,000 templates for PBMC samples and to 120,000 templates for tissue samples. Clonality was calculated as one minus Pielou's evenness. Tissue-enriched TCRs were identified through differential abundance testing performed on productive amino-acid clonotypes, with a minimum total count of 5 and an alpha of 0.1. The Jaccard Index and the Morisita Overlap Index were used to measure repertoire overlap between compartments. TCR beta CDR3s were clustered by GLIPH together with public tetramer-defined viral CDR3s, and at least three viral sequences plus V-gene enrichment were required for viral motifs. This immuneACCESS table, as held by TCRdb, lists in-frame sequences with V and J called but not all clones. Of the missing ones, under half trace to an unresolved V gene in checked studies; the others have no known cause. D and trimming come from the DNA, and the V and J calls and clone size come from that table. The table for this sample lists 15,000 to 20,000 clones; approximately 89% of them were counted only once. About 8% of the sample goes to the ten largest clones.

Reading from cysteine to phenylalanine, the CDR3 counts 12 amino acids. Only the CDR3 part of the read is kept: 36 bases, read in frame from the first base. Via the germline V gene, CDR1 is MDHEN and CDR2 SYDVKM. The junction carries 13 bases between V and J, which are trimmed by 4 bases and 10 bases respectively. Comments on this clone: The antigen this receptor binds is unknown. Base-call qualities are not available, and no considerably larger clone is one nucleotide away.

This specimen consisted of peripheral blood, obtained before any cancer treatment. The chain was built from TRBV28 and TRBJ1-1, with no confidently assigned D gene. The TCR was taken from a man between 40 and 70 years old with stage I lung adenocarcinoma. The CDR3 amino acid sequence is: CASSSTPPSAFF. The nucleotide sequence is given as TGTGCCAGCAGTTCGACTCCGCCGTCAGCTTTCTTT.